The rows below give T cell receptor beta chains drawn from one sample of a study of regulatory T cells in long-lasting Graves disease. TCRdb processed the multiplex PCR reads anew with MiXCR; each CDR3 protein has one entry. The sample lists hundreds of thousands of distinct CDR3 sequences, approximately 15% occurring once. The same data also contributed to another study, on T cells in Graves' hyperthyroidism and ophthalmopathy.

The sequenced sample was peripheral blood mononuclear cells (PBMCs), obtained at new diagnosis, from a patient treated with antithyroid drugs. These receptors originate from a man aged 25-40 years with Graves disease. Each CDR3 is given with its conserved first and last residue. A D gene is named only where the DNA matches it firmly. Part of the rows lack a size; the others show once, few, many or a class for expanded clones.

size: many
J: TRBJ1-2
V: TRBV12-3/TRBV12-4
D: TRBD1
CDR3: CASRRTGGDGYTF
DNA: TGTGCCAGCAGAAGGACAGGGGGCGATGGCTACACCTTC

size: many
J: TRBJ1-1
V: TRBV11-2
D: NA
CDR3: CASSLAMNTEAFF
DNA: TGTGCCAGCAGCTTAGCTATGAACACTGAAGCTTTCTTT

size: many
J: TRBJ1-1
V: TRBV25-1
D: NA
CDR3: CASRADRIYTEAFF
DNA: TGTGCCAGCAGAGCCGACAGGATCTACACTGAAGCTTTCTTT

size: many
J: TRBJ2-1
V: TRBV2
D: NA
CDR3: CASSHGASYNEQFF
DNA: TGTGCCAGCAGCCACGGGGCCTCCTACAATGAGCAGTTCTTC

size: many
J: TRBJ2-1
V: TRBV6-5
D: NA
CDR3: CASSFGTPSYNEQFF
DNA: TGTGCCAGCAGTTTCGGGACCCCCTCCTACAATGAGCAGTTCTTC

size: NA
J: TRBJ2-4
V: TRBV5-1
D: TRBD2
CDR3: CASSSLIAGGSKNIQYF
DNA: TGCGCCAGCAGCTCTTTGATAGCGGGAGGCTCTAAAAACATTCAGTACTTC

size: many
J: TRBJ2-1
V: TRBV30
D: NA
CDR3: CAWQETYNEQFF
DNA: TGTGCCTGGCAGGAAACCTACAATGAGCAGTTCTTC

size: few
J: TRBJ1-2
V: TRBV29-1
D: TRBD1
CDR3: CSVRTGTGGLCTF
DNA: TGCAGCGTTCGGACCGGGACAGGGGGCCTATGTACCTTC

size: few
J: TRBJ2-1
V: TRBV24-1
D: NA
CDR3: CATSALGVQFF
DNA: TGTGCCACCAGTGCCCTCGGGGTGCAGTTCTTC

size: many
J: TRBJ2-2
V: TRBV28
D: NA
CDR3: CASSLSGSISTGELFF
DNA: TGTGCCAGCAGTTTATCAGGGAGTATAAGCACCGGGGAGCTGTTTTTT

size: many
J: TRBJ1-5
V: TRBV6-1
D: TRBD1
CDR3: CASRTTGNQPQHF
DNA: TGTGCCAGCAGGACGACAGGGAATCAGCCCCAGCATTTT

size: NA
J: TRBJ2-7
V: TRBV19
D: TRBD2
CDR3: CASSEGTSGRGYEQYF
DNA: TGTGCCAGTAGTGAAGGGACTAGCGGGAGGGGCTACGAGCAGTACTTC

size: many
J: TRBJ2-1
V: TRBV5-6
D: NA
CDR3: CASSLRTSSSYNEQFF
DNA: TGTGCCAGCAGCCTAAGGACTTCCAGCTCCTACAATGAGCAGTTCTTC

size: many
J: TRBJ2-1
V: TRBV6-2/TRBV6-3
D: NA
CDR3: CASSYASGAGANEQFF
DNA: TGTGCCAGCAGTTACGCGTCGGGAGCTGGAGCGAATGAGCAGTTCTTC

size: many
J: TRBJ2-7
V: TRBV15
D: TRBD1
CDR3: CATSRDSSGTGVGEQYF
DNA: TGTGCCACCAGCAGAGATTCTTCGGGGACAGGGGTCGGCGAGCAGTACTTC

size: NA
J: TRBJ1-5
V: TRBV6-7
D: TRBD1
CDR3: CASSYSDRDSNQPQHF
DNA: TGTGCCAGCAGTTACTCGGACAGGGATAGCAATCAGCCCCAGCATTTT

size: NA
J: TRBJ1-4
V: TRBV30
D: NA
CDR3: CAWRHKMEQLGEKLFF
DNA: TGTGCCTGGAGGCACAAGATGGAGCAGCTGGGAGAAAAACTGTTTTTT

size: NA
J: TRBJ2-5
V: TRBV20-1
D: NA
CDR3: CSAERQVQETQYF
DNA: TGCAGTGCTGAAAGACAGGTACAAGAGACCCAGTACTTC

size: NA
J: TRBJ1-1
V: TRBV10-3
D: TRBD1
CDR3: CAVSDRGRNTEAFF
DNA: TGTGCCGTCAGTGACAGGGGGCGGAACACTGAAGCTTTCTTT

size: NA
J: TRBJ2-5
V: TRBV25-1
D: NA
CDR3: CASSELGSGQKTQYF
DNA: TGTGCCAGCAGTGAATTAGGCAGCGGTCAAAAGACCCAGTACTTC

size: few
J: TRBJ2-7
V: TRBV28
D: TRBD1
CDR3: CASRGQASRNEQYF
DNA: TGTGCCAGCAGAGGACAGGCCTCGAGGAACGAGCAGTACTTC

size: many
J: TRBJ2-5
V: TRBV27
D: NA
CDR3: CASSIRGGGRQETQYF
DNA: TGTGCCAGCAGTATCAGGGGGGGGGGACGCCAAGAGACCCAGTACTTC

size: many
J: TRBJ2-3
V: TRBV19
D: NA
CDR3: CASSARASGLGTDTQYF
DNA: TGTGCCAGTAGTGCCAGAGCCAGTGGGCTGGGCACAGATACGCAGTATTTT

size: many
J: TRBJ1-1
V: TRBV29-1
D: NA
CDR3: CSVESGIVFF
DNA: TGCAGCGTTGAGTCGGGGATTGTTTTCTTT

size: many
J: TRBJ2-7
V: TRBV7-2
D: TRBD1
CDR3: CASSSGQTSYEQYF
DNA: TGTGCCAGCAGCTCGGGACAGACATCCTACGAGCAGTACTTC

size: many
J: TRBJ2-1
V: TRBV5-1
D: NA
CDR3: CASSLAGAEGNNEQFF
DNA: TGCGCCAGCAGCTTGGCCGGGGCGGAGGGGAACAATGAGCAGTTCTTC

size: NA
J: TRBJ2-5
V: TRBV12-3/TRBV12-4
D: TRBD2
CDR3: CASSRPATSGSETQYF
DNA: TGTGCCAGCAGTCGCCCGGCAACTAGCGGGAGTGAGACCCAGTACTTC

size: many
J: TRBJ1-1
V: TRBV12-5
D: NA
CDR3: CASGPGNRDTEAFF
DNA: TGTGCTAGTGGTCCGGGAAACCGGGACACTGAAGCTTTCTTT

size: many
J: TRBJ2-7
V: TRBV12-3/TRBV12-4
D: TRBD2
CDR3: CASSPNPGGGRVEQYF
DNA: TGTGCCAGCAGTCCCAACCCCGGGGGAGGGAGGGTGGAGCAGTACTTC

size: few
J: TRBJ1-4
V: TRBV19
D: NA
CDR3: CASSPYRATNEKLFF
DNA: TGTGCCAGTAGTCCGTACAGGGCGACTAATGAAAAACTGTTTTTT

size: few
J: TRBJ2-1
V: TRBV10-3
D: TRBD2
CDR3: CAIRPLAGGSNEQFF
DNA: TGTGCCATCAGACCCCTAGCGGGAGGAAGCAATGAGCAGTTCTTC

size: many
J: TRBJ2-3
V: TRBV28
D: NA
CDR3: CASSLTPGDGLGHTQYF
DNA: TGTGCCAGCAGTTTGACTCCAGGGGATGGGTTGGGGCATACGCAGTATTTT

size: few
J: TRBJ1-2
V: TRBV18
D: NA
CDR3: CASSPTPSEYGYTF
DNA: TGTGCCAGCTCACCTACACCGTCTGAGTATGGCTACACCTTC

size: many
J: TRBJ2-7
V: TRBV28
D: TRBD2
CDR3: CASSLGREGYEQYF
DNA: TGTGCCAGCAGTTTGGGGCGGGAGGGATACGAGCAGTACTTC

size: many
J: TRBJ1-1
V: TRBV7-9
D: NA
CDR3: CASSLAGSGRGTEAFF
DNA: TGTGCCAGCAGCTTAGCGGGGTCAGGGAGGGGCACTGAAGCTTTCTTT

size: few
J: TRBJ2-1
V: TRBV29-1
D: NA
CDR3: CSVDRQESSYNEQFF
DNA: TGCAGCGTTGACAGGCAGGAGAGCTCCTACAATGAGCAGTTCTTC

size: NA
J: TRBJ2-2
V: TRBV6-1
D: NA
CDR3: CASSPDTAGELFF
DNA: TGTGCCAGCAGTCCCGACACCGCCGGGGAGCTGTTTTTT

size: few
J: TRBJ2-7
V: TRBV19
D: TRBD2
CDR3: CASSRGDYREQYF
DNA: TGTGCCAGTAGCCGGGGGGATTATCGCGAGCAGTACTTC

size: NA
J: TRBJ1-6
V: TRBV6-4
D: NA
CDR3: CATYPGGTLHF
DNA: TGTGCCACCTACCCGGGGGGGACCCTCCACTTT

size: many
J: TRBJ2-3
V: TRBV20-1
D: TRBD1
CDR3: CSVALRDRGTDTQYF
DNA: TGCAGTGTAGCCCTACGGGACAGGGGCACAGATACGCAGTATTTT

size: many
J: TRBJ2-3
V: TRBV20-1
D: TRBD2
CDR3: CSATSGRSNRATDTQYF
DNA: TGCAGTGCTACCAGCGGGAGAAGCAATCGGGCAACAGATACGCAGTATTTT

size: many
J: TRBJ2-2
V: TRBV19
D: NA
CDR3: CASSMGSRQAGTGELFF
DNA: TGTGCCAGTAGTATGGGGTCCAGACAGGCGGGAACCGGGGAGCTGTTTTTT

size: NA
J: TRBJ2-2
V: TRBV3-1
D: NA
CDR3: CASSQDGGGSGELFF
DNA: TGTGCCAGCAGCCAAGATGGGGGGGGCTCCGGGGAGCTGTTTTTT

size: NA
J: TRBJ1-5
V: TRBV6-1
D: NA
CDR3: CASSAGDNQPQHF
DNA: TGTGCCAGCAGTGCAGGGGACAATCAGCCCCAGCATTTT

size: many
J: TRBJ1-5
V: TRBV7-2
D: NA
CDR3: CASSFGGLTIRAQHF
DNA: TGTGCCAGCAGCTTCGGAGGGCTAACGATACGAGCCCAGCATTTT

size: many
J: TRBJ1-2
V: TRBV12-3/TRBV12-4
D: NA
CDR3: CASSLNQGKGGYGYTF
DNA: TGTGCCAGCAGTTTAAACCAGGGGAAGGGGGGCTATGGCTACACCTTC